This TCR beta chain appears in the sequencing data of a study of beta chain features in type 1 diabetes. Expressed TCRB transcripts were sequenced after all isolated RNA was converted to cDNA. Sequenced by immunoSEQ multiplex PCR; TCRdb stores in-frame clones only, minus some. The data hold 600,000 to 700,000 clones, with over 10% observed a single time. Study-level findings and limits: More deletions and fewer insertions at VDJ junctions were seen in type 1 diabetes patients. Type 1 diabetes patients had TCRB CDR3s that were shorter (moderately but significantly so) in all four CD4+ subsets.

With respect to this clone: Antigen unknown.

Sequences were obtained from naive CD4+ T cells from blood. This clonotype was sampled from a man aged 25 to 40 with type 1 diabetes.

CDR3: CASSLAGDFEQYF. Here the CDR3 DNA reads TGTGCCAGTAGCCTAGCGGGGGATTTCGAGCAGTACTTC. The chain carries TRBV19 and TRBJ2-7, with 10 bases lining up with TRBD2. Germline trimming cut 6 bases from V and 6 bases from J; bases unmatched to any gene: 5. The CDR3 consists of 13 residues. Germline V gene data show CDR1 as LNHDA and CDR2 as SQIVND (reference sequence).